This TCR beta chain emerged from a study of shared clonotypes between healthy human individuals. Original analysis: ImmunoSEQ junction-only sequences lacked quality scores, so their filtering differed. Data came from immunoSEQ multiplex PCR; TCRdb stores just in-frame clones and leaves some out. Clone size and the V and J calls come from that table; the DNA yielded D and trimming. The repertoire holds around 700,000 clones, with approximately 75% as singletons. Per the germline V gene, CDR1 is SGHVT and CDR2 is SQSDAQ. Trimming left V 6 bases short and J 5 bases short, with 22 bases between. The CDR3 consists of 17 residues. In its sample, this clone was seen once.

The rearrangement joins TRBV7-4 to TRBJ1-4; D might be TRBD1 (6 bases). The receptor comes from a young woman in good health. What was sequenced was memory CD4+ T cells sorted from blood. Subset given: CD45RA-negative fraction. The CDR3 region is CASRENRVTGTNEKLFF. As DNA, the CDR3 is TGTGCCAGCAGAGAGAACAGGGTTACAGGGACCAATGAAAAACTGTTTTTT.